Sequencing of this TCR beta chain was carried out in a study of metastatic and nonmetastatic thyroid tumors. Every patient was untreated before thyroid surgery. Using MiXCR, TCRdb re-called clones from the PCR reads. The sample lists roughly 25,000 clones; about 15% were seen once. In this sample, this clone is medium-sized (0.01 to 0.1%). Germline CDR1 reads MNHNY; CDR2 reads SVGAGI (reference sequence). The CDR3 has 13 residues. V shed 2 bases, J shed 9 bases, and the junction held 0 bases outside the gene matches. This rearrangement joins TRBV6-6 to TRBJ1-6; 8 bases line up with TRBD1. The sequencing input was blood. The sequence was collected from a female donor with papillary thyroid cancer or a benign thyroid nodule (not recorded which). Some clones in this sample may be carry-over from other donors' samples. CDR3 sequence: CASSYTGGSPLHF. In DNA, the CDR3 is TGTGCCAGCAGTTACACAGGGGGTTCACCCCTCCACTTT.